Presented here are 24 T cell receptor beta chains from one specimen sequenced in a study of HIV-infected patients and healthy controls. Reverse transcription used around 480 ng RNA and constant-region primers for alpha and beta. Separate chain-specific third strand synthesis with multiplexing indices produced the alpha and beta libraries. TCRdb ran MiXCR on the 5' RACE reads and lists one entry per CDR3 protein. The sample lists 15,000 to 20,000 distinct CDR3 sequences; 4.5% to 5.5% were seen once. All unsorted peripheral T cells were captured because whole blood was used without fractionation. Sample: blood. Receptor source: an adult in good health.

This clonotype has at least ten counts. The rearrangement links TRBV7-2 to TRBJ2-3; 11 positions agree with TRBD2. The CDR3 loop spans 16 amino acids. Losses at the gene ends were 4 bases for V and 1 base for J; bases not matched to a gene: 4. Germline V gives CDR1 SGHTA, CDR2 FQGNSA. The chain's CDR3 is CASSSQTSGGTDTQYF. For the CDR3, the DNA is TGTGCCAGCAGCTCACAGACTAGCGGGGGCACAGATACGCAGTATTTT. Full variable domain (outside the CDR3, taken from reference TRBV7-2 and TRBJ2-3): GAGVSQSPSNKVTEKGKDVELRCDPISGHTALYWYRQSLGQGLEFLIYFQGNSAPDKSGLPSDRFSAERTGGSVSTLTIQRTQQEDSAVYLCASSSQTSGGTDTQYFGPGTRLTVL.

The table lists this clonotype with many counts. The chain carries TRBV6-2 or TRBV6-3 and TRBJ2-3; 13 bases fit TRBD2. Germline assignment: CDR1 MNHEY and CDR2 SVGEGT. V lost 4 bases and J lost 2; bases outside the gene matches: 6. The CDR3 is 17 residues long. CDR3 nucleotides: TGTGCCAGCAGTTCCAACGGGACTAGCGGGGCCACAGATACGCAGTATTTT. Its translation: CASSSNGTSGATDTQYF.

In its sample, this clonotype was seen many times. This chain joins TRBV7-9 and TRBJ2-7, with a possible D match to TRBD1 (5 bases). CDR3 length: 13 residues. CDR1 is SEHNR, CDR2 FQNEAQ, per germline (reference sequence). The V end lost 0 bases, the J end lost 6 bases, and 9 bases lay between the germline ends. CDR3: CASSLAGTGEQYF. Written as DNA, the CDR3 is TGTGCCAGCAGCTTAGCCGGCACAGGCGAGCAGTACTTC.

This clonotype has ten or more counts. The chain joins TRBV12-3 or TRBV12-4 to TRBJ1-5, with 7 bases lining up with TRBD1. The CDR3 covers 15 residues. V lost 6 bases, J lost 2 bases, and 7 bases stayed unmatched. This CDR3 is CASSLTGEGNQPQHF. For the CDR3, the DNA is TGTGCCAGCAGCCTCACAGGGGAGGGCAATCAGCCCCAGCATTTT.

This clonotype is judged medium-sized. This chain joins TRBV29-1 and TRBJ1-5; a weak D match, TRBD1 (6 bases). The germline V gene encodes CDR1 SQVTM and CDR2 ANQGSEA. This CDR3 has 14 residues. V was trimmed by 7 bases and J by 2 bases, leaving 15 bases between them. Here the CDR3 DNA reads TGCAGCGCGCTAGCAGGGGCAGGCAATCAGCCCCAGCATTTT. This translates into CSALAGAGNQPQHF.

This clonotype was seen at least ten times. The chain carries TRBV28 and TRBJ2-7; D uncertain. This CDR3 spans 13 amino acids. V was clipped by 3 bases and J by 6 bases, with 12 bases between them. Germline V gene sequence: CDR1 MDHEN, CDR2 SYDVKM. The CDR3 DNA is TGTGCCAGCAGTTTCTCCGCCCCGAGCGAGCAGTACTTC. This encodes CASSFSAPSEQYF.

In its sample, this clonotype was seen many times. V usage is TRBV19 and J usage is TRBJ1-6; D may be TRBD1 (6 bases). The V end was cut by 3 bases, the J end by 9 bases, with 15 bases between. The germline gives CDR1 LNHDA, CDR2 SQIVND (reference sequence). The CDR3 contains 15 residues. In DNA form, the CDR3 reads TGTGCCAGTAGTATGGGGGACATTTGGCTTTCACCCCTCCACTTT. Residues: CASSMGDIWLSPLHF.

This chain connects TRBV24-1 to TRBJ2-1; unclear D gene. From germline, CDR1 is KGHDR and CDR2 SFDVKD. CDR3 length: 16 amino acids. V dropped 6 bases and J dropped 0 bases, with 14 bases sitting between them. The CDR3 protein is CATSPVGSRSYNEQFF. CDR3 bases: TGTGCCACCAGTCCAGTCGGGTCACGCTCCTACAATGAGCAGTTCTTC.

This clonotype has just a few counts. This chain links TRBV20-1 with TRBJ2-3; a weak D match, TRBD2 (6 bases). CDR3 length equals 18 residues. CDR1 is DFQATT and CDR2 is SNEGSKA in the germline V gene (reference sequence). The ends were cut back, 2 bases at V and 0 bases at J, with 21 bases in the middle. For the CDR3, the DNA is TGCAGTGCTAGATCTATCGGGCCTGGGCGGGGAAGCACAGATACGCAGTATTTT. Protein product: CSARSIGPGRGSTDTQYF.

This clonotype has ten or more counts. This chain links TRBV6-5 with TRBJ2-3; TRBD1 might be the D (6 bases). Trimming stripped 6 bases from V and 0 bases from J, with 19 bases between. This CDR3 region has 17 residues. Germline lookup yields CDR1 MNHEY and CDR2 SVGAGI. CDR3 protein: CASSFDRPKPSTDTQYF. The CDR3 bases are TGTGCCAGCAGCTTCGACAGGCCTAAACCTAGCACAGATACGCAGTATTTT.

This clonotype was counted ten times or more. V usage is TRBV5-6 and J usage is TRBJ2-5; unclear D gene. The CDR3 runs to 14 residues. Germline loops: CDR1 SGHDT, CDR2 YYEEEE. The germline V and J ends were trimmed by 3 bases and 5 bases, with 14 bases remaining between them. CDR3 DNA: TGTGCCAGCAGCTCCGCGGCGGCCTGGGAGACCCAGTACTTC. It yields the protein CASSSAAAWETQYF. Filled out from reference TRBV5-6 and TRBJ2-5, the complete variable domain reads DAGVTQSPTHLIKTRGQQVTLRCSPKSGHDTVSWYQQALGQGPQFIFQYYEEEERQRGNFPDRFSGHQFPNYSSELNVNALLLGDSALYLCASSSAAAWETQYFGPGTRLLVL.

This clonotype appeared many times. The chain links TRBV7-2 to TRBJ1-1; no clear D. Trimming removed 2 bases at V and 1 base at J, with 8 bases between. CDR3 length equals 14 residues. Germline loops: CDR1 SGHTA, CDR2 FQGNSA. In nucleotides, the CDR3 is TGTGCCAGCAGCTTATTGAATTCGAACACTGAAGCTTTCTTT. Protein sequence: CASSLLNSNTEAFF.

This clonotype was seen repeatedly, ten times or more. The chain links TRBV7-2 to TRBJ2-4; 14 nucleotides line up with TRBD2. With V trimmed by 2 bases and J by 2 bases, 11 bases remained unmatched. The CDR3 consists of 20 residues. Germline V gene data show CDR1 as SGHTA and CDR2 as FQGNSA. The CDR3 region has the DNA TGTGCCAGCAGCTTAAGGCCCCCCGGACTAGCGGGGGGTACCAAAAACATTCAGTACTTC. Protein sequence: CASSLRPPGLAGGTKNIQYF.

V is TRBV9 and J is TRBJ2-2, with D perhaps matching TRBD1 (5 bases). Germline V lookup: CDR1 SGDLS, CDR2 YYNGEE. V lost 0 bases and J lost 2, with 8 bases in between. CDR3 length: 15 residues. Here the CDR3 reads CASSVVQGNTGELFF. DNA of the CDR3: TGTGCCAGCAGCGTAGTTCAGGGAAACACCGGGGAGCTGTTTTTT.

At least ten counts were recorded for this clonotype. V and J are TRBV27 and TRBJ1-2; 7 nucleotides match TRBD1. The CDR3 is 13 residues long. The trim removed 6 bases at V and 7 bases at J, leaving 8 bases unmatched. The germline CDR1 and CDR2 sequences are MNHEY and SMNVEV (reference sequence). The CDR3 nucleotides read TGTGCCAGCAGAGCCGGGACAGCTGCTGGCTACACCTTC. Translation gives CASRAGTAAGYTF.

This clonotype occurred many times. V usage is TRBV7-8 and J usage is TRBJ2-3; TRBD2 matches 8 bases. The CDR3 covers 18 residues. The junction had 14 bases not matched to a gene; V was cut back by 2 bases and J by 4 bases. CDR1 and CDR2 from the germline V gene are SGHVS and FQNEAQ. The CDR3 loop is CASSLTLIGAGAADTQYF. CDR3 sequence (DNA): TGTGCCAGCAGCTTAACCCTTATAGGAGCGGGGGCCGCAGATACGCAGTATTTT.

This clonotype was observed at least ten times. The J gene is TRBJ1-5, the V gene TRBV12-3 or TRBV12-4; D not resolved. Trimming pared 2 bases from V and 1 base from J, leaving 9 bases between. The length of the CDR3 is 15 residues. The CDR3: CASSLNVGSNQPQHF. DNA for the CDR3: TGTGCCAGCAGTTTAAACGTGGGGAGCAATCAGCCCCAGCATTTT.

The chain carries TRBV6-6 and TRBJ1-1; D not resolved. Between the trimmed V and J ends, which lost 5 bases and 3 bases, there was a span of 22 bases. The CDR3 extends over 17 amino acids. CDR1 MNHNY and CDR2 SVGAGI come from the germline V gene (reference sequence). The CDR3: CASSSPIRKVGDTEAFF. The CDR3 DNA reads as TGTGCCAGCAGTAGTCCTATCAGGAAAGTTGGGGACACTGAAGCTTTCTTT.

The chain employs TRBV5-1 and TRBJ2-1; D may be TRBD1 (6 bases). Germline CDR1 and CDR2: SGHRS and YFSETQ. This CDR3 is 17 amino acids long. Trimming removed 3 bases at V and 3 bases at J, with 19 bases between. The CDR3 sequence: CASSSQGISTVYNEQFF. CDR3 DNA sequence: TGCGCCAGCAGCTCCCAGGGGATCAGTACCGTCTACAATGAGCAGTTCTTC.

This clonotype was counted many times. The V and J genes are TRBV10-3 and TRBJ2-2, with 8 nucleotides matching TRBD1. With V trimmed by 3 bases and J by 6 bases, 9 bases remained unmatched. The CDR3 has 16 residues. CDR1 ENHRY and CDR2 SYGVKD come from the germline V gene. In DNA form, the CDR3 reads TGTGCCATCAGTGACTTAGGAACGACAGGGGCCGGGGAGCTGTTTTTT. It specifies CAISDLGTTGAGELFF.

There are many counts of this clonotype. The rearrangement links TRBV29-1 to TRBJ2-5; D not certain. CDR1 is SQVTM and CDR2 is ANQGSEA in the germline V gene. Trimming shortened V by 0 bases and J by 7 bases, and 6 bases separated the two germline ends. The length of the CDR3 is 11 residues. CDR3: CSVEENGTQYF. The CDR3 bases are TGCAGCGTTGAAGAGAACGGGACCCAGTACTTC.

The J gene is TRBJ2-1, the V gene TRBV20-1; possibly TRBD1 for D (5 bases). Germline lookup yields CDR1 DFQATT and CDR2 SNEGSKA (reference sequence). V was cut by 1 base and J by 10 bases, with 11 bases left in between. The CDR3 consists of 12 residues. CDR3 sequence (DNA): TGCAGTGCTAGAGTCCAGGGTGGCGAGCAGTTCTTC. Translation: CSARVQGGEQFF.

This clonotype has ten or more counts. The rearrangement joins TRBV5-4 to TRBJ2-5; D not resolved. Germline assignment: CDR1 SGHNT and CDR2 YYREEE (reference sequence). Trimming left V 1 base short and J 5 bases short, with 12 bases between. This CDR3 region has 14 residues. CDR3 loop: CASSLPPSPETQYF. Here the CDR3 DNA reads TGTGCCAGCAGCTTGCCGCCATCCCCGGAGACCCAGTACTTC.

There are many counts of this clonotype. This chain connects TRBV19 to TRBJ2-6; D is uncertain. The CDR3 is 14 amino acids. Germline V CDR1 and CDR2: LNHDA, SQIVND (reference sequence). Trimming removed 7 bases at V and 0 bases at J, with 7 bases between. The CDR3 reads CASTYVSGANVLTF. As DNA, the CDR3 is TGTGCCAGTACGTATGTCTCTGGGGCCAACGTCCTGACTTTC.